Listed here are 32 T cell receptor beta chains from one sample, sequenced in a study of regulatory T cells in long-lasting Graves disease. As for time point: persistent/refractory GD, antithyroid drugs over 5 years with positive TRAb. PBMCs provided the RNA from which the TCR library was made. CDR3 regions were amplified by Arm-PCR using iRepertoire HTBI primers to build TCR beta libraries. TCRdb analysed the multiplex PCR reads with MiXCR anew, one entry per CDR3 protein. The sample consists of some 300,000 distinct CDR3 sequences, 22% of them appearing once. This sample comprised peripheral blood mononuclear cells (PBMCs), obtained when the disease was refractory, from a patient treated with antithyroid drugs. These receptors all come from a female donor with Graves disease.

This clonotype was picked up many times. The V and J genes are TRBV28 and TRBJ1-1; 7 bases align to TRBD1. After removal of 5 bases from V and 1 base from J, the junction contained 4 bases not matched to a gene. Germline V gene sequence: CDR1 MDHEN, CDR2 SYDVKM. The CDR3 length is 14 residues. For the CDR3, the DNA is TGTGCCAGCAGTATAGGACAGGAGAACACTGAAGCTTTCTTT. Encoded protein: CASSIGQENTEAFF.

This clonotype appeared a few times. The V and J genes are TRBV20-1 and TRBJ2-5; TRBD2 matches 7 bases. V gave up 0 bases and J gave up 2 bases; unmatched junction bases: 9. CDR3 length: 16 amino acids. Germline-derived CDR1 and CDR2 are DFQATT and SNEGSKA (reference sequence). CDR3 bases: TGCAGTGCTAGAGAAGGGACTACTAGTCGGCAAGAGACCCAGTACTTC. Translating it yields CSAREGTTSRQETQYF.

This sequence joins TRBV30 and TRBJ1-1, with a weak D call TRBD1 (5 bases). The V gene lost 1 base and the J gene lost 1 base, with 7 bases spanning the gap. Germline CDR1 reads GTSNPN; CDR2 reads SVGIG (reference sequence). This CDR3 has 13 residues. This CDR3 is CAWSDGGNTEAFF. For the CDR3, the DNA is TGTGCCTGGAGTGATGGGGGGAACACTGAAGCTTTCTTT.

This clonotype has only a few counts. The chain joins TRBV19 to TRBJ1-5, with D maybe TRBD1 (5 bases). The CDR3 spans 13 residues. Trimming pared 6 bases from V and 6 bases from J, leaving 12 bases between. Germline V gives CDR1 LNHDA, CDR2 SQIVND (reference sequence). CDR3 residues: CASSWGGGQPQHF. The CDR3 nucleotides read TGTGCCAGTAGCTGGGGCGGGGGTCAGCCCCAGCATTTT.

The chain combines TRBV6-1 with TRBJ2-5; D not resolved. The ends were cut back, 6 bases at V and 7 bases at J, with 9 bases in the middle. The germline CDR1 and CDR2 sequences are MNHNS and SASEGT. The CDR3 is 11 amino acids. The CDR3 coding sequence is TGTGCCAGCAGAATTGTCGGGACCCAGTACTTC. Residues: CASRIVGTQYF.

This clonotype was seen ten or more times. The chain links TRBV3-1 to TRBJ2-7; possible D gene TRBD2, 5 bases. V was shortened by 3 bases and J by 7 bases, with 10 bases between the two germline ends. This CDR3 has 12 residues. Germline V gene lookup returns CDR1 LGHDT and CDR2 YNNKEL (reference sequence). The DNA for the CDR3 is TGTGCCAGCAGCCAGCGGACTGGAGAGCAGTACTTC. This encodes CASSQRTGEQYF.

The CDR3 DNA sequence: TGCAGTGCTAGTGGCAGCGGGAGAGGGACAGATACGCAGTATTTT. Protein product: CSASGSGRGTDTQYF. This sequence joins TRBV20-1 and TRBJ2-3; 8 nucleotides agree with TRBD2. Germline V gene sequence: CDR1 DFQATT, CDR2 SNEGSKA (reference sequence). The CDR3 is 15 amino acids. Trimming cost V 3 bases and J 3 bases; bases outside gene matches: 8.

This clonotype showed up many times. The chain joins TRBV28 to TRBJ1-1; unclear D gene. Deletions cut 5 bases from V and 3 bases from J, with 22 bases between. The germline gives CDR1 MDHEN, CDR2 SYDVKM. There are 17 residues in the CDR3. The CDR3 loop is CASSPFRVRAADTEAFF. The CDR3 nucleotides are TGTGCCAGCAGTCCATTTAGGGTAAGGGCGGCGGACACTGAAGCTTTCTTT.

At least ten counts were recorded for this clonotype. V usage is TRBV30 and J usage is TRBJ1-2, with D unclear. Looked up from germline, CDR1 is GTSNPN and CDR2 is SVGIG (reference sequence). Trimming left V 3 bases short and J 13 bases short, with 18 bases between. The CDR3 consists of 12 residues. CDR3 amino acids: CAWRDDSDACTF. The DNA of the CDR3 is TGTGCCTGGAGGGATGACTCGGATGCGTGCACCTTC.

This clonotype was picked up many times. CDR3 protein: CASSEYPSGDGYTF. CDR3 bases: TGTGCCAGCAGTGAATACCCATCAGGGGATGGCTACACCTTC. This chain uses TRBV25-1 with TRBJ1-2; possibly TRBD1 for D (6 bases). The V end was cut by 0 bases, the J end by 6 bases, with 11 bases between. The CDR3 contains 14 residues. Germline assignment: CDR1 MGHDK and CDR2 SYGVNS.

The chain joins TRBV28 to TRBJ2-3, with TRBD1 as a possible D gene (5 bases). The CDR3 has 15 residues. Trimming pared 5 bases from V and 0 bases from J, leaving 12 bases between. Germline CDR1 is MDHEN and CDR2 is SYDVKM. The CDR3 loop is CASSIRTPSTDTQYF. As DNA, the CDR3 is TGTGCCAGCAGTATCAGGACACCTAGCACAGATACGCAGTATTTT.

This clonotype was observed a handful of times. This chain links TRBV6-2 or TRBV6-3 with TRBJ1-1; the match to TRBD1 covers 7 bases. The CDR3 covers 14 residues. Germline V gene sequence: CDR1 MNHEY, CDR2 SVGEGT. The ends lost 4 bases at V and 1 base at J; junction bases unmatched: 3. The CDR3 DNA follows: TGTGCCAGCAGTTGGAACAGGGGGAACACTGAAGCTTTCTTT. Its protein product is CASSWNRGNTEAFF.

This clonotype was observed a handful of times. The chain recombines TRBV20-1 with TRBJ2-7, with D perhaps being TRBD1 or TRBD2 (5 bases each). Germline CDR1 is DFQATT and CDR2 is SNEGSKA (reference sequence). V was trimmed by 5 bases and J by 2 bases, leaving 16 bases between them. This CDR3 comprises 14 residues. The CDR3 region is CSAYPGTGPYEQYF. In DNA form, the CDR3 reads TGCAGTGCTTATCCCGGGACGGGGCCCTACGAGCAGTACTTC.

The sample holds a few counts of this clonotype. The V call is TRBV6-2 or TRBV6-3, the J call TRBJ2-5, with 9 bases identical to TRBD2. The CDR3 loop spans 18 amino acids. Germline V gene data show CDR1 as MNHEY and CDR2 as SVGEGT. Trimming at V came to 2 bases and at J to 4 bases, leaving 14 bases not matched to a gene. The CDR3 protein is CASSYLGLAAKRGETQYF. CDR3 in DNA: TGTGCCAGCAGTTACCTGGGACTAGCAGCAAAAAGGGGAGAGACCCAGTACTTC.

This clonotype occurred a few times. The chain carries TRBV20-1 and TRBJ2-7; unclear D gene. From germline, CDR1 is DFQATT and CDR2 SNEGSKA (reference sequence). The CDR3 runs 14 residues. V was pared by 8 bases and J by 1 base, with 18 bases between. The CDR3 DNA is TGCAGTACCCGAAAGCTCGATGTTTCCTACGAGCAGTACTTC. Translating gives CSTRKLDVSYEQYF.

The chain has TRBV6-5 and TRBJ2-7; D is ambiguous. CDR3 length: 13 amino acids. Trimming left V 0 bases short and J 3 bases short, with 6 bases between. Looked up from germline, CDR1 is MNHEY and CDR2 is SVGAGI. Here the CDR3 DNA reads TGTGCCAGCAGTTACTCTTCGATCTACGAGCAGTACTTC. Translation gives CASSYSSIYEQYF.

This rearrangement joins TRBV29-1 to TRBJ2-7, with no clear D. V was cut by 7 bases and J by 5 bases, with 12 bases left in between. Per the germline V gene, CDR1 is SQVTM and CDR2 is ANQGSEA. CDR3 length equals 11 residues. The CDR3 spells CSALDFDEQYF. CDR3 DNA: TGCAGCGCCCTGGATTTCGACGAGCAGTACTTC.

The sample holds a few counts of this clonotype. CDR3 region: CASSQDPSNTIYF. The CDR3 DNA reads as TGTGCCAGCAGCCAAGACCCCAGTAACACCATATATTTT. The V call is TRBV3-1, the J call TRBJ1-3; D is unresolved. The germline V gene has CDR1 LGHDT and CDR2 YNNKEL (reference sequence). The length of the CDR3 is 13 residues. Trimming pared 0 bases from V and 7 bases from J, leaving 7 bases between.

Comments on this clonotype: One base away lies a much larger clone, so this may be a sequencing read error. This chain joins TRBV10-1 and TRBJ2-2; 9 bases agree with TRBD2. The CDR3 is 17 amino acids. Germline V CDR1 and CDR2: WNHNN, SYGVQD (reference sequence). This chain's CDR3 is CASSESFAGGNTRELFF. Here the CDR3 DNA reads TGCGCCAGCAGTGAGTCGTTCGCGGGAGGGAACACCCGGGAGCTGTTTTTT.

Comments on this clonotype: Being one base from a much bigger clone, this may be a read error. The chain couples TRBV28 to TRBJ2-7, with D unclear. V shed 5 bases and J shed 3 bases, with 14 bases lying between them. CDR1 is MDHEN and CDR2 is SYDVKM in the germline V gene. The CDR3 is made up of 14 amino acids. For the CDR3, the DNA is TGTGCCAGCAGTATTGACTCGGTGGTCTACGAGCAGTACTTC. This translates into CASSIDSVVYEQYF.

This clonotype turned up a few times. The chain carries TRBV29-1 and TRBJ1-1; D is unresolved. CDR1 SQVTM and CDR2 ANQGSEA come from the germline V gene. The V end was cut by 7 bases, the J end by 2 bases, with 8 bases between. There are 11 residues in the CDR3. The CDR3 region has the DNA TGCAGCGCGTTTATAAACACTGAAGCTTTCTTT. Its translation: CSAFINTEAFF.

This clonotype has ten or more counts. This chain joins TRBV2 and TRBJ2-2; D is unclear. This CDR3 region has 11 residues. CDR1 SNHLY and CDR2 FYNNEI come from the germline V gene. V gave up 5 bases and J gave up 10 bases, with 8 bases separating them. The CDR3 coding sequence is TGTGCCAGCAGTCAGGTGCAGGAGCTGTTTTTT. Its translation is CASSQVQELFF. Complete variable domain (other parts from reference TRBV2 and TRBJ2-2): EPEVTQTPSHQVTQMGQEVILRCVPISNHLYFYWYRQILGQKVEFLVSFYNNEISEKSEIFDDQFSVERPDGSNFTLKIRSTKLEDSAMYFCASSQVQELFFGEGSRLTVL.

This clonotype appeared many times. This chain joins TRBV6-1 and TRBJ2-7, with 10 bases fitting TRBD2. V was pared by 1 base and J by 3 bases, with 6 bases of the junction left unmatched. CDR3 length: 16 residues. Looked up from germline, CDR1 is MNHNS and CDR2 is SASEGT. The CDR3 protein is CASSEGLAGAGYEQYF. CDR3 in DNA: TGTGCCAGCAGTGAAGGGCTAGCGGGAGCAGGCTACGAGCAGTACTTC.

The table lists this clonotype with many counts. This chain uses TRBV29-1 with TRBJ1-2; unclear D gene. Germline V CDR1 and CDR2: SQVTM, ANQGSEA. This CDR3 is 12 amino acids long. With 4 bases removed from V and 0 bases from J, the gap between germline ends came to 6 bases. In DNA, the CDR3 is TGCAGCGTTGGGTACGCTAACTATGGCTACACCTTC. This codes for CSVGYANYGYTF.

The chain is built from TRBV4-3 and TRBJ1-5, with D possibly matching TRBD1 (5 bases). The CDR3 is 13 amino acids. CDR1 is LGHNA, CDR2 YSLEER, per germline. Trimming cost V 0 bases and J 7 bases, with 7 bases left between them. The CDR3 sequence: CASSQDKGQPQHF. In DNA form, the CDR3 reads TGCGCCAGCAGCCAAGATAAGGGGCAGCCCCAGCATTTT.

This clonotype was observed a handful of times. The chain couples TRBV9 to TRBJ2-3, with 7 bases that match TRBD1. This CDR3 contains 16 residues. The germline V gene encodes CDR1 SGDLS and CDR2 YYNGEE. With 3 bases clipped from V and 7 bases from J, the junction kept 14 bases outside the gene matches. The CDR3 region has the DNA TGTGCCAGCAGCGCCCACGACAGGGCCCCGGGGTATACGCAGTATTTT. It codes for CASSAHDRAPGYTQYF. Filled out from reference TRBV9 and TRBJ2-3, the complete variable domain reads DSGVTQTPKHLITATGQRVTLRCSPRSGDLSVYWYQQSLDQGLQFLIQYYNGEERAKGNILERFSAQQFPDLHSELNLSSLELGDSALYFCASSAHDRAPGYTQYFGPGTRLTVL.

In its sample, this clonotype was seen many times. The CDR3 reads CASSPPRTGVNEKLFF. As DNA, the CDR3 is TGTGCCAGCTCACCTCCCCGGACAGGTGTCAATGAAAAACTGTTTTTT. The chain uses TRBV18 and TRBJ1-4; TRBD1 matches at 7 bases. Germline-derived CDR1 and CDR2 are KGHSH and LQKENI. This CDR3 contains 16 residues. The V segment lost 3 bases and the J segment 5 bases; nucleotides outside the gene matches: 9.

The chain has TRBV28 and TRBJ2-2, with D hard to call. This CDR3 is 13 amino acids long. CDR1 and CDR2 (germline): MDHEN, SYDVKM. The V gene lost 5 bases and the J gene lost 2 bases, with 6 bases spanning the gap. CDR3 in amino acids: CASSLHNTGELFF. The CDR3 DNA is TGTGCCAGCAGTCTTCATAACACCGGGGAGCTGTTTTTT.

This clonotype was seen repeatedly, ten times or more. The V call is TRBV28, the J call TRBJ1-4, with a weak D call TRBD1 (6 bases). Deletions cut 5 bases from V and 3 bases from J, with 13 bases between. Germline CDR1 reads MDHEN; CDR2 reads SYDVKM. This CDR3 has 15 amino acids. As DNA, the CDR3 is TGTGCCAGCAGTGGAACAGGGAAGGCTAATGAAAAACTGTTTTTT. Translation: CASSGTGKANEKLFF. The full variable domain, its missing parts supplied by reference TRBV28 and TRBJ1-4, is DVKVTQSSRYLVKRTGEKVFLECVQDMDHENMFWYRQDPGLGLRLIYFSYDVKMKEKGDIPEGYSVSREKKERFSLILESASTNQTSMYLCASSGTGKANEKLFFGSGTQLSVL.

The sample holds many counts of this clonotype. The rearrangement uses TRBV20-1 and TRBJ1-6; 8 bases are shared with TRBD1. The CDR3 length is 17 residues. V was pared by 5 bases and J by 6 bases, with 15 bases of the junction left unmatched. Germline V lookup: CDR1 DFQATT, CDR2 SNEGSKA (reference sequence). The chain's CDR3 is CSAAGGRTDGANSPLHF. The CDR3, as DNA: TGCAGTGCTGCAGGGGGCCGGACCGATGGGGCTAATTCACCCCTCCACTTT.

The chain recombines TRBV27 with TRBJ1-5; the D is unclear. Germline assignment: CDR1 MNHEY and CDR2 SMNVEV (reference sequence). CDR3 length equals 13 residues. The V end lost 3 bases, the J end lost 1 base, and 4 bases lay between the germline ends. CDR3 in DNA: TGTGCCAGCAGTTTTAGAAGCAATCAGCCCCAGCATTTT. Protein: CASSFRSNQPQHF.

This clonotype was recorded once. CDR3 amino acids: CASSIRARDEQFF. The DNA for the CDR3 is TGTGCCAGCAGCATACGGGCGAGAGATGAGCAGTTCTTC. The chain combines TRBV7-8 with TRBJ2-1, with D uncertain. Germline CDR1 is SGHVS and CDR2 is FQNEAQ. Deletions cut 5 bases from V and 8 bases from J, with 13 bases between. The CDR3 loop spans 13 amino acids.